Presented here are 32 T cell receptor beta chains from one specimen sequenced in a study of T cells after yellow fever vaccination. In TCRdb, the 5' RACE reads were re-called with MiXCR into one record per CDR3 protein. The profile shows fewer than 650,000 distinct CDR3 sequences, 21% of them singletons. Here the sequenced sample was PBMCs, taken approximately 22 days after the first yellow fever vaccination. Receptors originate from a young man who received the YFV17D yellow fever vaccine.

The chain is built from TRBV4-3 and TRBJ1-1; unclear D gene. Deletions cut 0 bases from V and 4 bases from J, with 9 bases between. This CDR3 has 14 residues. Germline CDR1 is LGHNA and CDR2 is YSLEER. The CDR3 DNA reads as TGCGCCAGCAGCCAAGAGTCCGGGGTCACTGAAGCTTTCTTT. This encodes CASSQESGVTEAFF.

This clonotype is a singleton in its sample. This CDR3 is CSAPSSGANVLTF. CDR3 nucleotide sequence: TGCAGTGCTCCCTCGTCTGGGGCCAACGTCCTGACTTTC. The rearrangement joins TRBV20-1 to TRBJ2-6; D unresolved. In germline, CDR1 is DFQATT, CDR2 SNEGSKA (reference sequence). The V end lost 5 bases, the J end lost 1 base, and 6 bases lay between the germline ends. The length of the CDR3 is 13 residues.

This clonotype has just a few counts. J is TRBJ2-7 and V is TRBV7-2, with D perhaps assigned TRBD1 or TRBD2 (5 bases each). The germline V gene encodes CDR1 SGHTA and CDR2 FQGNSA. The CDR3 is 14 amino acids. Trimming took off 6 bases at V and 3 bases at J, with 15 bases between the two ends. The CDR3 spells CASRKRGGRYEQYF. CDR3 DNA: TGTGCCAGCAGAAAACGGGGCGGGCGCTACGAGCAGTACTTC.

In this sample, this clonotype turned up a few times. The rearrangement links TRBV4-1 to TRBJ1-2, with unresolved D. Trimming left V 5 bases short and J 7 bases short, with 20 bases between. This CDR3 has 15 amino acids. From germline, CDR1 is MGHRA and CDR2 YSYEKL. CDR3 residues: CASSALVSREGGYTF. The CDR3 nucleotides are TGCGCCAGCAGCGCGTTGGTCTCAAGGGAAGGTGGCTACACCTTC.

The chain carries TRBV5-1 and TRBJ2-6; D uncertain. The CDR3 is 15 amino acids. V was pared by 3 bases and J by 2 bases, with 9 bases between. Germline CDR1 reads SGHRS; CDR2 reads YFSETQ. The CDR3 coding sequence is TGCGCCAGCAGCTCCGCCCCTGCTGGGGCCAACGTCCTGACTTTC. Translation: CASSSAPAGANVLTF.

The chain uses TRBV11-3 and TRBJ1-1, with D hard to call. The CDR3 runs to 15 residues. Germline-derived CDR1 and CDR2 are SGHNT and YENEEA. Trimming stripped 3 bases from V and 5 bases from J, with 16 bases between. The CDR3 reads CASSFPREIGTEAFF. The DNA of the CDR3 is TGTGCCAGCAGCTTTCCCCGGGAGATTGGGACTGAAGCTTTCTTT.

This clonotype has just a few counts. The chain carries TRBV7-2 and TRBJ2-3; D gene unclear. This CDR3 region has 14 residues. The V gene lost 7 bases and the J gene lost 2 bases, with 13 bases spanning the gap. In germline, CDR1 is SGHTA, CDR2 FQGNSA. The CDR3 reads CASKTPGNTDTQYF. Here the CDR3 DNA reads TGTGCCAGCAAGACACCCGGAAACACAGATACGCAGTATTTT.

The V call is TRBV9, the J call TRBJ1-1; no reliable D call. The CDR3 spans 14 residues. From germline, CDR1 is SGDLS and CDR2 YYNGEE. The V and J ends lost 0 bases and 3 bases respectively, with 9 bases between them. Here the CDR3 reads CASSVGIRDTEAFF. The CDR3 DNA follows: TGTGCCAGCAGCGTAGGCATACGGGACACTGAAGCTTTCTTT.

This sequence joins TRBV4-1 and TRBJ2-4; tentative D call: TRBD1 (5 bases). Germline lookup yields CDR1 MGHRA and CDR2 YSYEKL. Trimming took off 7 bases at V and 6 bases at J, with 16 bases between the two ends. The CDR3 is 14 amino acids. CDR3 nucleotide sequence: TGCGCCAGCACCCCCCCAGGGAATAGAAACATTCAGTACTTC. Protein: CASTPPGNRNIQYF.

This clonotype was recorded only once. V is TRBV6-2 or TRBV6-3 and J is TRBJ2-7; 9 bases map to TRBD1. CDR1 is MNHEY, CDR2 SVGEGT, per germline. The CDR3 runs to 16 residues. Trimming took 2 bases from V and 3 from J; bases not matched to a gene: 8. The CDR3: CASSYPTGTGHYEQYF. The DNA of the CDR3 is TGTGCCAGCAGTTACCCAACCGGGACAGGGCACTACGAGCAGTACTTC.

The chain carries TRBV7-8 and TRBJ1-1; D is unresolved. Deletions cut 2 bases from V and 3 bases from J, with 19 bases between. The CDR3 has 17 amino acids. CDR1 is SGHVS and CDR2 is FQNEAQ in the germline V gene. The CDR3 loop is CASSLMASRVGYTEAFF. The CDR3 bases are TGTGCCAGCAGCTTAATGGCCTCGAGGGTAGGTTACACTGAAGCTTTCTTT. The full variable domain, with the rest looked up from reference TRBV7-8 and TRBJ1-1, is GAGVSQSPRYKVAKRGQDVALRCDPISGHVSLFWYQQALGQGPEFLTYFQNEAQLDKSGLPSDRFFAERPEGSVSTLKIQRTQQEDSAVYLCASSLMASRVGYTEAFFGQGTRLTVV.

This chain joins TRBV4-3 and TRBJ2-3, with TRBD2 matching 8 bases. Trimming at V came to 1 base and at J to 0 bases, leaving 3 bases not matched to a gene. The CDR3 sequence is 16 residues long. Looked up from germline, CDR1 is LGHNA and CDR2 is YSLEER. The CDR3 loop is CASSQGLALSTDTQYF. In DNA, the CDR3 is TGCGCCAGCAGCCAAGGACTAGCGCTAAGCACAGATACGCAGTATTTT.

A few counts support this clonotype. J is TRBJ2-1 and V is TRBV5-4, with D possibly being TRBD1 (5 bases). Trimming pared 4 bases from V and 9 bases from J, leaving 14 bases between. Germline V gene sequence: CDR1 SGHNT, CDR2 YYREEE (reference sequence). The CDR3 is made up of 13 amino acids. The CDR3 here is CASSGYRSSEQFF. Written as DNA, the CDR3 is TGTGCCAGCAGCGGCTACAGGTCCAGTGAGCAGTTCTTC.

The table lists this clonotype with a few counts. The chain carries TRBV5-5 and TRBJ2-7; unclear D gene. The V gene lost 5 bases and the J gene lost 2 bases, with 17 bases spanning the gap. The V gene's germline CDR1 is SGHKS and CDR2 YYEKEE (reference sequence). This CDR3 spans 15 amino acids. CDR3 sequence reads: CASSSAPTEAYEQYF. The CDR3 DNA is TGTGCCAGCAGTTCGGCCCCCACGGAAGCCTACGAGCAGTACTTC. The complete variable domain, with remaining parts taken from reference TRBV5-5 and TRBJ2-7, reads DAGVTQSPTHLIKTRGQQVTLRCSPISGHKSVSWYQQVLGQGPQFIFQYYEKEERGRGNFPDRFSARQFPNYSSELNVNALLLGDSALYLCASSSAPTEAYEQYFGPGTRLTVT.

V usage is TRBV4-1 and J usage is TRBJ1-3; D uncertain. CDR3 length equals 15 residues. V was cut by 3 bases and J by 1 base, with 10 bases left in between. Germline values: CDR1 MGHRA, CDR2 YSYEKL. CDR3 DNA: TGCGCCAGCAGCCAGACCGAGGTTTCTGGAAACACCATATATTTT. It is translated as CASSQTEVSGNTIYF.

Points on this clonotype: No conserved phenylalanine or tryptophan is present at the end of the CDR3, so a read error is the likely explanation. CDR3 region: CASSYRRSPEAFI. The CDR3 nucleotides are TGTGCCAGCAGTTACCGACGATCCCCTGAAGCTTTCATT. This sequence joins TRBV6-2 or TRBV6-3 and TRBJ1-1, with D uncertain. Germline loops: CDR1 MNHEY, CDR2 SVGEGT. This CDR3 spans 13 amino acids. V was trimmed by 2 bases and J by 6 bases, leaving 10 bases between them.

V gene TRBV2 combines with J gene TRBJ1-2, with D perhaps matching TRBD1 (6 bases). The V end lost 5 bases, the J end lost 0 bases, and 13 bases lay between the germline ends. The germline V gene encodes CDR1 SNHLY and CDR2 FYNNEI. This CDR3 has 15 amino acids. CDR3 amino acids: CASSNRDTTNYGYTF. As DNA, the CDR3 is TGTGCCAGCAGTAACCGGGACACCACTAACTATGGCTACACCTTC.

This clonotype was recorded only once. For the CDR3, the DNA is TGCAGTGCCAGTCCCGGGCCCGGGTACCAAGAGACCCAGTACTTC. Residues: CSASPGPGYQETQYF. The rearrangement uses TRBV20-1 and TRBJ2-5; no definite D call. The CDR3 length is 15 residues. The germline V gene has CDR1 DFQATT and CDR2 SNEGSKA (reference sequence). Trimming pared 6 bases from V and 0 bases from J, leaving 17 bases between.

This clonotype was picked up one time. This chain links TRBV7-9 with TRBJ2-5, with TRBD1 identical over 11 bases. CDR3 length: 17 residues. Per germline, CDR1 SEHNR and CDR2 FQNEAQ (reference sequence). The V and J ends lost 6 bases and 2 bases, in that order; junction bases with no gene match: 11. This CDR3 is CASSPRGTGGTQETQYF. CDR3 DNA: TGTGCCAGCAGTCCACGGGGGACAGGGGGGACTCAAGAGACCCAGTACTTC.

The chain recombines TRBV10-2 with TRBJ1-6; D is unresolved. The germline CDR1 and CDR2 sequences are WSHSY and SAAADI. There are 14 residues in the CDR3. Between the trimmed V and J ends, which lost 0 bases and 10 bases, there was a span of 10 bases. The CDR3 protein is CASSESFTGSPLHF. The CDR3 DNA follows: TGCGCCAGCAGTGAGTCGTTCACCGGCTCACCCCTCCACTTT.

This clonotype was detected only a few times. This sequence joins TRBV20-1 and TRBJ1-6; perhaps TRBD1 as D (6 bases). Germline CDR1 is DFQATT and CDR2 is SNEGSKA (reference sequence). This CDR3 is built from 16 residues. The germline V and J ends were trimmed by 3 bases and 4 bases, with 16 bases remaining between them. The CDR3: CSARDSARFYNSPLHF. CDR3 nucleotide sequence: TGCAGTGCTAGGGACAGCGCCAGATTTTATAATTCACCCCTCCACTTT.

This clonotype showed up just a few times. The rearrangement links TRBV5-1 to TRBJ2-1; weak D call: TRBD1 (6 bases). Trimming shortened V by 0 bases and J by 12 bases, and 16 bases separated the two germline ends. The CDR3 sequence is 14 residues long. Per the germline V gene, CDR1 is SGHRS and CDR2 is YFSETQ. This CDR3 reads CASSLGLGGDGQFF. The DNA of the CDR3 is TGCGCCAGCAGCTTGGGGCTTGGGGGCGATGGGCAGTTCTTC.

This clonotype has a count of ten or more. The chain uses TRBV4-2 and TRBJ2-5; D ambiguous. The germline V gene has CDR1 LGHNA and CDR2 YNFKEQ. The V gene lost 0 bases and the J gene lost 5 bases, with 10 bases spanning the gap. This CDR3 region has 14 residues. CDR3 sequence: CASSQDPEHETQYF. The CDR3 DNA sequence: TGTGCCAGCAGCCAAGATCCCGAGCACGAGACCCAGTACTTC.

The chain couples TRBV5-1 to TRBJ2-1; TRBD1 matches at 8 bases. The V and J ends lost 4 bases and 4 bases, in that order; junction bases with no gene match: 13. CDR1 and CDR2 (germline): SGHRS, YFSETQ. The CDR3 is made up of 17 amino acids. Written as DNA, the CDR3 is TGCGCCAGCAGCCCGACAGGGGATCACTTCGATTACAATGAGCAGTTCTTC. Translated: CASSPTGDHFDYNEQFF.

V usage is TRBV7-9 and J usage is TRBJ1-2, with TRBD1 matching over 7 bases. The CDR3 length is 15 residues. The germline gives CDR1 SEHNR, CDR2 FQNEAQ (reference sequence). Trimming took 5 bases from V and 4 from J; bases not matched to a gene: 10. The CDR3 region is CASSPPTGIGYGYTF. CDR3 in DNA: TGTGCCAGCAGCCCTCCGACAGGGATCGGCTATGGCTACACCTTC. The full variable domain, rest sourced from reference TRBV7-9 and TRBJ1-2, is DTGVSQNPRHKITKRGQNVTFRCDPISEHNRLYWYRQTLGQGPEFLTYFQNEAQLEKSRLLSDRFSAERPKGSFSTLEIQRTEQGDSAMYLCASSPPTGIGYGYTFGSGTRLTVV.

The V and J genes are TRBV7-6 and TRBJ2-5, with 9 bases that match TRBD2. Trimming removed 5 bases from V and 5 bases from J; junction bases left unmatched: 6. CDR3 length: 14 residues. In germline, CDR1 is SGHVS, CDR2 FNYEAQ. CDR3 loop: CASSPLAGRETQYF. The CDR3, as DNA: TGTGCCAGCAGCCCTCTAGCGGGGAGGGAGACCCAGTACTTC.

The rearrangement joins TRBV11-1 to TRBJ2-3; D unresolved. V lost 11 bases to trimming and J lost 0 bases, with 15 bases between them. Germline V gene lookup returns CDR1 SGHAT and CDR2 FQDESV (reference sequence). This CDR3 has 14 amino acids. CDR3 region: CASSKMGSTDTQYF. Here the CDR3 DNA reads TGTGCCTCCTCAAAGATGGGGAGCACAGATACGCAGTATTTT.

This clonotype turned up a few times. The genes are TRBV5-1 and TRBJ2-1; D gene uncertain. V lost 0 bases and J lost 4, with 8 bases in between. Looked up from germline, CDR1 is SGHRS and CDR2 is YFSETQ. The CDR3 sequence is 14 residues long. The CDR3 DNA sequence: TGCGCCAGCAGCTTGGGACTGGCTTACAATGAGCAGTTCTTC. The encoded protein is CASSLGLAYNEQFF.

This clonotype was counted only a few times. The V and J genes are TRBV3-1 and TRBJ2-7; D call uncertain. V was cut by 3 bases and J by 5 bases, with 11 bases left in between. CDR3 size: 13 residues. Germline assignment: CDR1 LGHDT and CDR2 YNNKEL (reference sequence). This CDR3 reads CASSQYPSNEQYF. In DNA form, the CDR3 reads TGTGCCAGCAGCCAGTACCCGTCTAACGAGCAGTACTTC.

In this sample, this clonotype turned up once. V usage is TRBV6-5 and J usage is TRBJ2-1; D is possibly TRBD1 or TRBD2 (5 bases each). The CDR3 sequence is 14 residues long. In germline, CDR1 is MNHEY, CDR2 SVGAGI. Trimming took 2 bases from V and 12 from J, leaving 17 bases between them. CDR3 sequence: CASSYGGPYSGQFF. The CDR3 region has the DNA TGTGCCAGCAGTTACGGGGGTCCCTATTCAGGGCAGTTCTTC.

This clonotype has only a few counts. CDR3 region: CASSLAGGRNTGELFF. The CDR3 DNA sequence: TGCGCCAGCAGCTTGGCCGGGGGGCGGAACACCGGGGAGCTGTTTTTT. V usage is TRBV5-1 and J usage is TRBJ2-2, with TRBD2 as a possible D gene (7 bases). Trimming took 0 bases from V and 1 from J, leaving 10 bases between them. Germline V gives CDR1 SGHRS, CDR2 YFSETQ. CDR3 length: 16 amino acids.

This clonotype was seen a handful of times. This chain connects TRBV12-3 or TRBV12-4 to TRBJ2-1; D is undetermined. The CDR3 has 19 amino acids. The V end lost 1 base, the J end lost 5 bases, and 24 bases lay between the germline ends. DNA for the CDR3: TGTGCCAGCAGTTTAGTAGTCGCTAGTACGCTATCGGCCGACAATGAGCAGTTCTTC. Translating gives CASSLVVASTLSADNEQFF.